These T cell receptor beta chains were read from a single sample in a study of a mutant IDH1 vaccine in newly diagnosed glioma. Data came from immunoSEQ multiplex PCR; TCRdb stores just in-frame clones and leaves some out. Here the sample spans around 56,000 clones, 82% being singletons. No antigen has been identified for these receptors. The source material was PBMCs, sampled from a glioma patient whose treatment included an IDH1 peptide vaccine. The receptors derive from a woman between 18 and 29 years old with glioma. Some clones in this sample may be carry-over from other donors' samples. Both conserved end residues are part of each CDR3. A D gene is named only where the DNA matches it firmly. Not all rows give a size; the values are once, few, many and, for expanded clones, a class.

abundance,d_gene,v_gene,j_gene,CDR3nt,CDR3aa
.,.,TRBV12-2,TRBJ1-6,TGTGCAAGTCGCTTAGAGGGGACAGGGACCTTCCCCTATAATTCACCCCTCCACTTT,CASRLEGTGTFPYNSPLHF
.,.,TRBV4-3,TRBJ2-1,TGCGCCAGCAGCCAAGGTTCAGGCACAGTACAGGAGCAGTTCTTC,CASSQGSGTVQEQFF
.,TRBD2,TRBV5-4,TRBJ2-7,TGTGCCAGCAGCTTCGATCTACTAGCGGGTGGTACCTACGAGCAGTACTTC,CASSFDLLAGGTYEQYF
.,.,TRBV20-1,TRBJ2-7,TGCAGTGCTACAACTAGCTCCCAGCAGTACTTC,CSATTSSQQYF
.,.,TRBV10-1,TRBJ2-1,TGCGCCAGCAGTAGAACCGGGACTGACAATGAGCAGTTCTTC,CASSRTGTDNEQFF
.,TRBD1,TRBV4-3,TRBJ1-4,TGCGCCAGCAGCCCAGGACAGGACACAACTAATGAAAAACTGTTTTTT,CASSPGQDTTNEKLFF
once,.,TRBV5-6,TRBJ2-7,TGTGCCAGCAGCTATGCCGAATACGAGCAGTACTTC,CASSYAEYEQYF
.,TRBD1,TRBV29-1,TRBJ1-1,TGCAGCGGCAGACAGGGGGAACCGCTAGGGGCTTTCTTT,CSGRQGEPLGAFF
.,.,TRBV12-5,TRBJ1-4,TGTGCTAGTGGTTTGGTAGGGGGTACTGAAAAACTGTTTTTT,CASGLVGGTEKLFF
.,.,TRBV11-2,TRBJ2-7,TGTGCCAGCGGCGGGACCATGTCCTACGAGCAGTACTTC,CASGGTMSYEQYF
.,.,TRBV19,TRBJ2-3,TGTGCCAGTAGTAGACAGGGTCGGGGAGGTACGCAGTATTTT,CASSRQGRGGTQYF
.,.,TRBV19,TRBJ1-4,TGTGCCAGTAGTATCGGCCAGGGAGCAGCTAATGAAAAACTGTTTTTT,CASSIGQGAANEKLFF
.,.,TRBV29-1,TRBJ2-7,TGCAGCGTTTCTCAGGGGAGATCCTACGAGCAGTACTTC,CSVSQGRSYEQYF
.,.,TRBV7-8,TRBJ2-1,TGTGCCAGCAGCTCAGGGGGGTTCAATGAGCAGTTCTTC,CASSSGGFNEQFF
.,.,TRBV4-1,TRBJ1-2,TGCGCCAGCAGCCCAGAACATCTAGACTATGGCTACACCTTC,CASSPEHLDYGYTF
.,.,TRBV6-1,TRBJ2-1,TGTGCCAGCAGTGAGGTCGGTAATGAGCAGTTCTTC,CASSEVGNEQFF
.,TRBD1,TRBV27,TRBJ2-7,TGTGCCAGCAGTTTCGGACAGGCCCCCTACGAGCAGTACTTC,CASSFGQAPYEQYF
.,TRBD2,TRBV19,TRBJ2-7,TGTGCCAGTAGTCCATCGGGACTAGGGTACGAGCAGTACTTC,CASSPSGLGYEQYF
.,.,TRBV19,TRBJ1-1,TGTGCCAGTAGTATTAAGGGTCCTGGAACTGAAGCTTTCTTT,CASSIKGPGTEAFF
.,.,TRBV7-9,TRBJ2-3,TGTGCCAGCAGTTCGAAGGGAGATACGCAGTATTTT,CASSSKGDTQYF
.,TRBD2,TRBV30,TRBJ2-1,TGTGCCTGGAGTGTTGTGGGAGGGGTCTACAATGAGCAGTTCTTC,CAWSVVGGVYNEQFF
.,.,TRBV9,TRBJ2-5,TGTGCCAGCAGCGTTGCGGAACTCGGGGGAGAGACCCAGTACTTC,CASSVAELGGETQYF
.,.,TRBV11-3,TRBJ2-1,TGTGCCAGCAGCTTAGGAGCAATCAATGAGCAGTTCTTC,CASSLGAINEQFF
.,TRBD2,TRBV5-4,TRBJ2-3,TGTGCCAGCAGCGCCTCCTCTAGCGGAGGACCGTGGGATACGCAGTATTTT,CASSASSSGGPWDTQYF
.,.,TRBV5-1,TRBJ2-7,TGCGCCAGCAGCTTGGTAGGGGGAACCTACGAGCAGTACTTC,CASSLVGGTYEQYF
.,TRBD1,TRBV7-6,TRBJ1-6,TGTGCCAGCAGCCCGACCGGGACAGGGTTTAATTCACCCCTCCACTTT,CASSPTGTGFNSPLHF
.,.,TRBV5-4,TRBJ2-1,TGTGCCAGCAGCTTGGACGCGGTATCCTACAATGAGCAGTTCTTC,CASSLDAVSYNEQFF
.,.,TRBV28,TRBJ1-5,TGTGCCAGCAGTTTATTGGTAAGCAATCAGCCCCAGCATTTT,CASSLLVSNQPQHF